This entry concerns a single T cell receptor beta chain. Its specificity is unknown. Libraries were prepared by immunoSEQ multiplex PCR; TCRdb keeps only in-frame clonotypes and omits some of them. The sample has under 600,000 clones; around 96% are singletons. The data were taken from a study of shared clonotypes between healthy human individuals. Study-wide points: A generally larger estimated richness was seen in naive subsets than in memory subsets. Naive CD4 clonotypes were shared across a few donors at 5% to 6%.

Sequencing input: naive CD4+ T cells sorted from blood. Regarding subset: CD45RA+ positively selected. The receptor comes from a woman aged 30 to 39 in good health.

CDR3 bases: TGTGCCAGCAGTTACGCTGGGGAGGGCAATCAGCCCCAGCATTTT. It yields the protein CASSYAGEGNQPQHF. V is TRBV6-5 and J is TRBJ1-5; D is uncertain. The germline CDR1 and CDR2 sequences are MNHEY and SVGAGI. Trimming removed 2 bases from V and 2 bases from J, with 10 bases in between. The CDR3 is 15 amino acids.